This TCR beta chain was sequenced during a study of technical replicates of blood from several donors. The CDR3 sequence is 12 residues long. V was pared by 5 bases and J by 10 bases, with 9 bases between. Germline CDR1 and CDR2: SGHTA and FQGNSA. This table comes from immunoSEQ multiplex PCR, and its TCRdb copy is limited to in-frame clones, with some not included. Of about 59,000 clones in the sample, approximately 92% were seen once. What was sequenced was PBMCs. The gene calls are TRBV7-2 and TRBJ1-6, with D unclear. This sequence was found in a human donor in good health. Some clones in this sample may be carry-over from other donors' samples. CDR3 region: CASSRDNSPLHF. CDR3 DNA: TGTGCCAGCAGCCGAGACAACTCACCCCTCCACTTT.